This is a list of T cell receptor beta chains from one sample in a study of cytomegalovirus exposure and HLA in healthy donors. Only in-frame clones appear in the TCRdb table, and some are missing; sequencing was by immunoSEQ multiplex PCR. The table lists about 180,000 clones, 80% to 90% of them singletons. Sequenced: PBMCs. The receptors were gathered from a male donor in good health and CMV-seronegative. The CDR3 runs from the conserved cysteine through the conserved F or W. The D gene is left open where the match is weak. For some rows the clone size is stated as once, few or many, or as a class when expanded; others skip it.

v_gene	j_gene	d_gene	abundance	CDR3nt	CDR3aa
TRBV11-2	TRBJ2-2	TRBD2	-	TGTGCCAGCAGCTTGGGGACTAGCGGGGCCGGGGAGCTGTTTTTT	CASSLGTSGAGELFF
TRBV9	TRBJ1-4	-	-	TGTGCCAGCAGCGTGACTAGATCTAATGAAAAACTGTTTTTT	CASSVTRSNEKLFF
TRBV5-1	TRBJ2-5	TRBD1	once	TGCGCCAGCAGCTCCGGACAGGGGAAAGAGACCCAGTACTTC	CASSSGQGKETQYF
TRBV18	TRBJ1-3	-	-	TGTGCCAGCTCAGCCTACAGCCGGAGGTCTGGAAACACCATATATTTT	CASSAYSRRSGNTIYF
TRBV4-1	TRBJ2-7	-	-	TGCGCCAGCAGCCCCCATGGTGGGGGCAGCTCCTACGAGCAGTACTTC	CASSPHGGGSSYEQYF
TRBV19	TRBJ2-7	TRBD2	-	TGTGCCAGTCCCGAGCGGGGAGGGAGGATTTACTTC	CASPERGGRIYF
TRBV27	TRBJ1-1	TRBD1	few	TGTGCCAGCAGTTTACGGGACAGGGCCACTGAAGCTTTCTTT	CASSLRDRATEAFF
TRBV5-8	TRBJ2-3	TRBD2	once	TGTGCCAGCACTATGTACCCAGCGGGAGCTCCTGGTCGGACGCAGTATTTT	CASTMYPAGAPGRTQYF
TRBV7-2	TRBJ2-6	-	-	TGTGCCAGCAGCCTTTCGACAGTCTCTGGGGCCAACGTCCTGACTTTC	CASSLSTVSGANVLTF
TRBV18	TRBJ1-1	-	few	TGTGCCAGCCCCAAGGTAGGGGGGGCTGAAGCTTTCTTT	CASPKVGGAEAFF
TRBV6-1	TRBJ1-1	TRBD1	-	TGTGCCAGCAGTGAAGGACAGGGGATAAGCGCTTTCTTT	CASSEGQGISAFF
TRBV11-2	TRBJ2-1	TRBD2	-	TGTGCCAGCAGCCAAGGGGCGGGAGTTGCCAATGAGCAGTTCTTC	CASSQGAGVANEQFF
TRBV23-1	TRBJ2-5	-	-	TGCGCCAGCAGTCAATCGGGGGCTTGGGAGACCCAGTACTTC	CASSQSGAWETQYF
TRBV7-8	TRBJ2-7	TRBD1	once	TGTGCCAGCAGCCTAGACAGGGTCTCCTACGAGCAGTACTTC	CASSLDRVSYEQYF
TRBV6-1	TRBJ2-3	TRBD2	-	TGTGCCAGCAGTGATGCTAGCGGGAGTACAGATACGCAGTATTTT	CASSDASGSTDTQYF
TRBV7-9	TRBJ1-3	-	-	TGTGCCAGCAGTACTTCTGGAAACACCATATATTTT	CASSTSGNTIYF
TRBV7-8	TRBJ1-1	-	once	TGTGCCAGCAGCCTAGACCGGGGGGTGGACACTGAAGCTTTCTTT	CASSLDRGVDTEAFF
TRBV28	TRBJ2-7	TRBD1	-	TGTGCCAGCAGCTCGCCCTCGGGGACAGCCTACGAGCAGTACTTC	CASSSPSGTAYEQYF
TRBV5-1	TRBJ1-1	-	-	TGCGCCAGCAGATGGGTCTCGGAGGCTGGCACTGAAGCTTTCTTT	CASRWVSEAGTEAFF
TRBV7-9	TRBJ1-2	-	-	TGTGCCAGCAGCCGGGACGGCGGCGGGGATGGCTACACCTTC	CASSRDGGGDGYTF
TRBV19	TRBJ2-2	TRBD1	once	TGTGCCAGTAGTCCCGGGACAGGGACCACCGGGGAGCTGTTTTTT	CASSPGTGTTGELFF
TRBV5-4	TRBJ2-1	TRBD2	-	TGTGCCAGCAGCTTGGACGCGGGAGCTCGTGGTGAGCAGTTCTTC	CASSLDAGARGEQFF
TRBV11-2	TRBJ2-7	-	-	TGTGCCAGCAGCTTAGAATATGGAGAAACCTACGAGCAGTACTTC	CASSLEYGETYEQYF
TRBV14	TRBJ2-7	-	few	TGTGCCAGCAGCCAAGGGGGACACGGAAGCTCCTACGAGCAGTACTTC	CASSQGGHGSSYEQYF
TRBV20-1	TRBJ2-7	-	-	TGCAGTGCTAGGTCGGGCTACGAGCAGTACTTC	CSARSGYEQYF
TRBV18	TRBJ2-7	-	once	TGTGCCAGCTCACCAGAGGAATACGAGCAGTACTTC	CASSPEEYEQYF
TRBV10-3	TRBJ1-1	-	few	TGTGCCATCAGCCGCGGCCCCACTGAAGCTTTCTTT	CAISRGPTEAFF
TRBV19	TRBJ1-2	TRBD1	-	TGTGCCAGTAGTCCGGGACAGCGGTACGGCTACACCTTC	CASSPGQRYGYTF
TRBV9	TRBJ2-5	-	few	TGTGCCAGCAGCGTAGCGGGGGGACACGAGACCCAGTACTTC	CASSVAGGHETQYF
TRBV6-5	TRBJ2-1	TRBD2	-	TGTGCCAGCAGTTATAGTTCAGCGGGAGGCTACAATGAGCAGTTCTTC	CASSYSSAGGYNEQFF
TRBV27	TRBJ1-6	-	-	TGTGCCAGCAGTTCCCGACAGAATAATTCACCCCTCCACTTT	CASSSRQNNSPLHF
TRBV13	TRBJ2-6	-	-	TGTGCCAGCAGCTTAGTTGGCCTCATGAGGGGGGCCAACGTCCTGACTTTC	CASSLVGLMRGANVLTF
TRBV5-1	TRBJ2-7	TRBD1	-	TGCGCCAGCAGACAGACCGGGACAGCCTCCTACGAGCAGTACTTC	CASRQTGTASYEQYF
TRBV28	TRBJ1-2	-	-	TGTGCCAGCAGCCAGACAGGTTCCTGGGGCTACACCTTC	CASSQTGSWGYTF
TRBV19	TRBJ1-1	-	-	TGTGCCAGTAGTATAGGAGGGAGAGCTTTCTTT	CASSIGGRAFF
TRBV7-2	TRBJ2-1	TRBD2	-	TGTGCCAGCAGCAGTCCAGGACTAGCGGGAGGGAATGAGCAGTTCTTC	CASSSPGLAGGNEQFF
TRBV6-5	TRBJ2-1	-	once	TGTGCCAGCAGTTCGAAGCTGGGTAGCGGTAACAATGAGCAGTTCTTC	CASSSKLGSGNNEQFF
TRBV7-6	TRBJ1-4	-	-	TGTGCCAGCAGCAGAAAGTACTACGCAACTAATGAAAAACTGTTTTTT	CASSRKYYATNEKLFF
TRBV19	TRBJ2-6	-	-	TGTGCCAGTAGTATATCGGTGACAGGCCCCTCTGGGGCCAACGTCCTGACTTTC	CASSISVTGPSGANVLTF
TRBV2	TRBJ1-4	TRBD1	-	TGTGCCAGCAATAGAGCTACAGGGGTTATTAGTGAAAAACTGTTTTTT	CASNRATGVISEKLFF
TRBV27	TRBJ2-3	TRBD2	-	TGTGCCAGCTCCCTGCTGGTAGCGGGAGGGACAGATACGCAGTATTTT	CASSLLVAGGTDTQYF
TRBV4-3	TRBJ2-1	-	-	TGCGCCAGCAGCCAAGAGCTTGTTAGCGGCTACAATGAGCAGTTCTTC	CASSQELVSGYNEQFF
TRBV7-2	TRBJ1-5	-	-	TGTGCCAGCAGCTTGAGGAGGGTTCAAAATCAGCCCCAGCATTTT	CASSLRRVQNQPQHF
TRBV27	TRBJ2-3	TRBD1	-	TGTGCCAGCAGTTTATTACGACAGGGGGAAAATACGCAGTATTTT	CASSLLRQGENTQYF
TRBV5-1	TRBJ2-5	-	-	TGCGCCAGCAGCTTGGCCGCAGACGGGTACCAAGAGACCCAGTACTTC	CASSLAADGYQETQYF
TRBV7-3	TRBJ2-5	-	-	TGTGCCAGCAGCTTATCGGGAGGACAGAAGACCCAGTACTTC	CASSLSGGQKTQYF
TRBV19	TRBJ2-6	-	-	TGTGCCAGTAGTATAAAGGGGCCTGGGGCCAACGTCCTGACTTTC	CASSIKGPGANVLTF
TRBV25-1	TRBJ1-2	TRBD1	-	TGTGCCAGCAGTTTGCCGGGACAGGGGGGCGATGGCTACACCTTC	CASSLPGQGGDGYTF
TRBV6-5	TRBJ2-1	-	-	TGTGCCAGCAGTTACTCAACTAGCCGCAATGAGCAGTTCTTC	CASSYSTSRNEQFF
TRBV7-2	TRBJ1-1	-	-	TGTGCCAGCGTGGCAGGGAGGGTAGGGACTGAAGCTTTCTTT	CASVAGRVGTEAFF
TRBV2	TRBJ1-4	-	once	TGTGCCACCCAAGGGGTCCGGACTAATGAAAAACTGTTTTTT	CATQGVRTNEKLFF
TRBV7-9	TRBJ1-2	-	-	TGTGCCAGCAGCTTGGATGGAGCTGGCTACACCTTC	CASSLDGAGYTF